Detailed here is one T cell receptor (beta chain). Its antigen is still unknown. This CDR3 is built from 15 residues. In germline, CDR1 is MNHEY, CDR2 SMNVEV (reference sequence). Trimming cost V 5 bases and J 3 bases, with 17 bases left between them. These data originate in a study of OX40 agonist ivuxolimab in advanced cancers. Study-wide background: With ivuxolimab, an agonistic anti-OX40 (CD134) antibody, patients were treated. Recorded diagnoses for dose-escalation patients were hepatocellular carcinoma, melanoma, renal cell or head and neck cancer.

Broader study findings: On average, CD8+ T cells had more expanded clones than CD4+. Also showing low normalized T-cell clonal expansion were some of the nonresponders.

The method was immunoSEQ multiplex PCR; TCRdb's version includes in-frame clones alone and lacks a portion of them. Of approximately 74,000 clones in the sample, 75% to 95% are singletons; the top ten hold approximately 0.5%. This clonotype was obtained from an adult with an advanced solid tumor such as melanoma, head and neck, liver or kidney cancer. The chain recombines TRBV27 with TRBJ2-7, with D possibly matching TRBD2 (5 bases). This sample comprised CD4+ or CD8+ T cells sorted from blood, obtained in a trial of the OX40 agonist ivuxolimab. CDR3 amino acids: CASSPSQSGSYEQYF. In nucleotides, the CDR3 is TGTGCCAGCAGTCCCTCTCAGTCGGGGAGCTACGAGCAGTACTTC.